The present entry profiles one T cell receptor beta chain with its context. The source of the sample is a study of blood T cell repertoires in COVID-19. Looking at the study overall: Sample material is recorded as cDNA or gDNA derived from T cells, B-cell-depleted T cells, or PBMCs.

Original processing notes: For nucleated cells, counts were estimated from reference gene primer amplification. Data came from immunoSEQ multiplex PCR; TCRdb stores just in-frame clones and leaves some out. From that table come the V and J calls and clone size; the DNA was used to work out D and trimming. The table has some 190,000 clones, 86% seen once. The participants were between roughly 18 and 89 years old and came from 24 US areas. Source material: PBMCs or T cells enriched from blood (not recorded which). The TCR sequence derives from a man aged 40-50 years with acute COVID-19.

CDR3 DNA: TGTGCCAGCAGTCCGCTGCCTACAGGGGGTCACGAGCAGTACTTC. Its translation: CASSPLPTGGHEQYF. This chain uses TRBV27 with TRBJ2-7, with 8 bases matching TRBD1. Germline V CDR1 and CDR2: MNHEY, SMNVEV (reference sequence). V trimming: 5 bases; J trimming: 5 bases; junction bases outside the gene matches: 11. The CDR3 covers 15 residues.